These T cell receptor beta chains were read from a single sample in a study of Graves' ophthalmopathy and Graves' hyperthyroidism. TCRdb re-analysed the multiplex PCR reads in MiXCR, keeping a single row per CDR3 protein. The table has 350,000 to 450,000 distinct CDR3 sequences, around 21% seen once. The sample taken for sequencing was peripheral blood. The receptor set was obtained from a woman younger than 35 with stable Graves' hyperthyroidism. CDR3s include the opening cysteine and the closing phenylalanine or tryptophan. D genes are given only for firm matches. Some rows have no size entry. The others give once, few or many, or a class for an expanded clone.

V	size	D	J	CDR3	DNA
TRBV29-1	many	-	TRBJ1-2	CSAGHNYGYTF	TGCAGCGCGGGACATAACTATGGCTACACCTTC
TRBV7-9	many	-	TRBJ1-6	CASSLSGGHSNSPLHF	TGTGCCAGCAGCTTAAGTGGGGGCCATAGTAATTCACCCCTCCACTTT
TRBV12-3/TRBV12-4	many	-	TRBJ2-5	CASSGGLQETQYF	TGTGCCAGCAGTGGAGGATTGCAAGAGACCCAGTACTTC
TRBV29-1	many	-	TRBJ2-2	CSVVSSGSGPTGELFF	TGCAGCGTTGTCTCAAGCGGGTCGGGCCCCACCGGGGAGCTGTTTTTT
TRBV7-2	-	TRBD2	TRBJ2-2	CASSLLAGAFELFF	TGTGCCAGCAGCTTACTAGCGGGGGCCTTTGAGCTGTTTTTT
TRBV2	many	TRBD1	TRBJ2-7	CASSDRTGVGEQYF	TGTGCCAGCAGTGACCGGACAGGGGTGGGCGAGCAGTACTTC
TRBV27	many	TRBD2	TRBJ2-4	CASSSPSQRGLAKNIQYF	TGTGCCAGCAGTTCGCCGTCTCAGCGGGGTCTAGCCAAAAACATTCAGTACTTC
TRBV6-2/TRBV6-3	-	-	TRBJ1-5	CASSYRIQVPFRSANQPQHF	TGTGCCAGCAGTTACAGAATACAGGTGCCCTTTAGGTCGGCAAATCAGCCCCAGCATTTT
TRBV29-1	many	-	TRBJ1-1	CSVVAAPNTEAFF	TGCAGCGTTGTGGCAGCCCCGAACACTGAAGCTTTCTTT
TRBV11-1	many	-	TRBJ2-2	CASSLLSYREANTGELFF	TGTGCCAGCAGCCTACTCTCCTACAGGGAGGCGAACACCGGGGAGCTGTTTTTT
TRBV6-5	-	-	TRBJ1-1	CASSYSEEYLNTEAFF	TGTGCCAGCAGTTACAGTGAGGAGTATTTGAACACTGAAGCTTTCTTT
TRBV11-2	many	-	TRBJ2-3	CASSLGAGSTDTQYF	TGTGCCAGCAGCTTAGGAGCGGGTAGCACAGATACGCAGTATTTT
TRBV5-4	few	-	TRBJ2-2	CASSSGPTSLLNTGELFF	TGTGCCAGCAGCTCCGGACCGACATCGCTCCTTAACACCGGGGAGCTGTTTTTT
TRBV7-2	-	TRBD2	TRBJ2-4	CASSTISGRIGKNIQYF	TGTGCCAGCAGCACGATTAGCGGGAGAATCGGCAAAAACATTCAGTACTTC
TRBV6-5	-	TRBD1	TRBJ1-5	CASSSGTGEGNQPQHF	TGTGCCAGCAGTTCGGGGACAGGGGAAGGCAATCAGCCCCAGCATTTT
TRBV6-2/TRBV6-3	few	-	TRBJ1-2	CASSYSGLNYGYTF	TGTGCCAGCAGTTACTCAGGGCTGAACTATGGCTACACCTTC
TRBV6-1	-	-	TRBJ1-2	CASSDGLYGYTF	TGTGCCAGCAGTGACGGACTCTATGGCTACACCTTC
TRBV28	-	-	TRBJ1-1	CASSYWTPKNTEAFF	TGTGCCAGCAGCTACTGGACACCTAAGAACACTGAAGCTTTCTTT
TRBV25-1	many	TRBD1	TRBJ1-5	CASSEGGQAGNQPQHF	TGTGCCAGCAGTGAAGGGGGACAGGCGGGCAATCAGCCCCAGCATTTT
TRBV4-1	many	-	TRBJ2-5	CASSQWVSRETGRETQYF	TGCGCCAGCAGCCAATGGGTCTCCAGGGAGACTGGGCGAGAGACCCAGTACTTC
TRBV9	many	TRBD2	TRBJ2-5	CASSVYSGSQETQYF	TGTGCCAGCAGCGTCTATAGCGGGTCTCAAGAGACCCAGTACTTC
TRBV20-1	many	TRBD2	TRBJ2-7	CSARDLAGLSYEQYF	TGCAGTGCTAGAGATCTAGCGGGGCTTTCGTACGAGCAGTACTTC